This is a list of T cell receptor beta chains from one sample in a study of somatic mutations in cytotoxic T cells in rheumatoid arthritis. Produced via immunoSEQ multiplex PCR; TCRdb's table is partial and in-frame only. The data show 2,500 or so clones, 60% to 80% seen once. Sequencing was carried out using CD8+ T cells sorted from blood. The receptors were sampled from a man between 65 and 85 years old with rheumatoid arthritis. The CDR3 runs from the conserved cysteine through the conserved F or W. The D gene is left open where the match is weak. Only some rows state a clone size, as once, few, many or a class for expanded clones.

V: TRBV29-1
size: NA
D: NA
J: TRBJ2-7
CDR3: CSVEDSRGAVYEQYF
DNA: TGCAGCGTTGAAGATTCCAGGGGCGCGGTATACGAGCAGTACTTC

V: TRBV10-3
size: NA
D: TRBD2
J: TRBJ2-4
CDR3: CASGEGNIQYF
DNA: TGTGCCTCCGGGGAGGGAAACATTCAGTACTTC

V: TRBV18
size: once
D: TRBD2
J: TRBJ2-5
CDR3: CASSPRGGQETQYF
DNA: TGTGCCAGCTCACCACGGGGGGGCCAAGAGACCCAGTACTTC

V: TRBV6-1
size: NA
D: TRBD2
J: TRBJ2-3
CDR3: CASSEELAGVTDTQYF
DNA: TGTGCCAGCAGTGAAGAGCTAGCGGGAGTTACAGATACGCAGTATTTT

V: TRBV6-1
size: NA
D: TRBD2
J: TRBJ2-7
CDR3: CASSERLAGGYEQYF
DNA: TGTGCCAGCAGTGAAAGGCTAGCGGGAGGGTACGAGCAGTACTTC

V: TRBV9
size: few
D: TRBD1
J: TRBJ2-7
CDR3: CASSVGGMTGVEQYF
DNA: TGTGCCAGCAGCGTAGGAGGGATGACAGGGGTCGAGCAGTACTTC

V: TRBV5-1
size: NA
D: NA
J: TRBJ2-2
CDR3: CASSGSGNTGELFF
DNA: TGCGCCAGCAGCGGCTCAGGGAACACCGGGGAGCTGTTTTTT

V: TRBV6-5
size: NA
D: NA
J: TRBJ1-1
CDR3: CASSYAGHTEAFF
DNA: TGTGCCAGCAGTTACGCAGGGCACACTGAAGCTTTCTTT

V: TRBV6-1
size: once
D: NA
J: TRBJ1-1
CDR3: CASILPEVSEAFF
DNA: TGTGCCAGCATCCTCCCAGAGGTGTCTGAAGCTTTCTTT

V: TRBV9
size: NA
D: NA
J: TRBJ1-1
CDR3: CASSPHRVLNTEAFF
DNA: TGTGCCAGCAGCCCACACAGGGTTTTGAACACTGAAGCTTTCTTT

V: TRBV5-3
size: NA
D: TRBD1
J: TRBJ2-3
CDR3: CARMVYTRQGSGTDTQYF
DNA: TGTGCCAGAATGGTTTACACCAGACAGGGGTCTGGCACAGATACGCAGTATTTT

V: TRBV2
size: few
D: TRBD2
J: TRBJ2-7
CDR3: CASRTGTSDHEQYF
DNA: TGTGCCAGCAGGACCGGGACTAGCGACCACGAGCAGTACTTC

V: TRBV6-5
size: NA
D: NA
J: TRBJ1-4
CDR3: CASSYSIQGTNEKLFF
DNA: TGTGCCAGCAGTTACTCGATTCAGGGGACTAATGAAAAACTGTTTTTT

V: TRBV28
size: NA
D: TRBD1
J: TRBJ1-1
CDR3: CASSRQGRWGTEAFF
DNA: TGTGCCAGCAGTCGACAGGGGCGGTGGGGCACTGAAGCTTTCTTT

V: TRBV11-2
size: once
D: NA
J: TRBJ2-7
CDR3: CASSLDRQGGYEQYF
DNA: TGTGCCAGCAGCTTAGATCGGCAGGGGGGCTACGAGCAGTACTTC

V: TRBV7-8
size: NA
D: NA
J: TRBJ2-7
CDR3: CASSLVGRDEQYF
DNA: TGTGCCAGCAGCTTAGTTGGCAGGGACGAGCAGTACTTC

V: TRBV2
size: NA
D: NA
J: TRBJ2-5
CDR3: CASSEPDLGTQYF
DNA: TGTGCCAGCAGTGAACCGGACTTAGGGACCCAGTACTTC

V: TRBV14
size: NA
D: TRBD1
J: TRBJ2-7
CDR3: CASSPGQSYEQYF
DNA: TGTGCCAGCAGCCCGGGACAGTCCTACGAGCAGTACTTC

V: TRBV27
size: NA
D: NA
J: TRBJ2-5
CDR3: CASSLSIGTWKETQYF
DNA: TGTGCCAGCAGTTTATCTATCGGGACTTGGAAAGAGACCCAGTACTTC

V: TRBV6-1
size: NA
D: NA
J: TRBJ1-5
CDR3: CASSDTAGQPQHF
DNA: TGTGCCAGCAGTGATACGGCGGGTCAGCCCCAGCATTTT

V: TRBV7-9
size: NA
D: NA
J: TRBJ2-7
CDR3: CASSSSSAQYYEQYF
DNA: TGTGCCAGCAGCTCGTCTAGCGCACAATACTACGAGCAGTACTTC